The next 17 T cell receptor beta chains were all read from a single sample in a study of identical twins. TCRdb analysed the 5' RACE reads with MiXCR anew, one entry per CDR3 protein. The sample consists of hundreds of thousands of distinct CDR3 sequences, approximately 9% of them appearing once. These data also formed part of another study, on yellow fever vaccine responses in identical twins.

Sequencing was carried out using PBMCs. The receptors originated from a woman under 30 in good health.

The rearrangement links TRBV9 to TRBJ1-2, with a possible D match to TRBD1 (6 bases). V was pared by 3 bases and J by 5 bases, with 14 bases between. Germline CDR1 SGDLS, CDR2 YYNGEE. The CDR3 has 14 amino acids. CDR3 region: CASSENRDRYGYTF. For the CDR3, the DNA is TGTGCCAGCAGCGAAAACAGGGATCGGTATGGCTACACCTTC.

This chain links TRBV3-1 with TRBJ2-4, with 8 bases that match TRBD2. The CDR3 covers 13 residues. Germline values: CDR1 LGHDT, CDR2 YNNKEL (reference sequence). The ends lost 3 bases at V and 9 bases at J; junction bases unmatched: 4. Here the CDR3 reads CASSHNGGGIQYF. CDR3 DNA sequence: TGTGCCAGCAGCCACAACGGGGGGGGCATTCAGTACTTC.

The chain uses TRBV9 and TRBJ1-1, with D unclear. The CDR3 is 14 residues long. Germline lookup yields CDR1 SGDLS and CDR2 YYNGEE. The V gene lost 0 bases and the J gene lost 1 base, with 7 bases spanning the gap. The CDR3 spells CASSVEAPNTEAFF. In DNA form, the CDR3 reads TGTGCCAGCAGCGTAGAGGCACCGAACACTGAAGCTTTCTTT.

This clonotype was found a few times. The J gene is TRBJ2-2, the V gene TRBV27, with D unclear. Germline values: CDR1 MNHEY, CDR2 SMNVEV (reference sequence). Deletions cut 1 base from V and 5 bases from J, with 5 bases between. The CDR3 contains 13 residues. CDR3 in amino acids: CASSLFPTGELFF. CDR3 coding DNA: TGTGCCAGCAGTTTATTCCCGACCGGGGAGCTGTTTTTT.

This clonotype has just a few counts. The genes are TRBV11-2 and TRBJ1-6; D not resolved. This CDR3 comprises 15 residues. Trimming cost V 6 bases and J 9 bases, with 18 bases left between them. Germline V CDR1 and CDR2: SGHAT, FQNNGV. As DNA, the CDR3 is TGTGCCAGCAGAAGACCTGGAGGGAAGAGTTCACCCCTCCACTTT. Translating gives CASRRPGGKSSPLHF.

The chain carries TRBV10-3 and TRBJ2-1; 9 bases line up with TRBD2. V shed 5 bases and J 7 bases; nucleotides not matched to a gene: 12. Per germline, CDR1 ENHRY and CDR2 SYGVKD. The CDR3 runs to 16 residues. CDR3 coding DNA: TGTGCCATCAGTAAGGGGGTTGCGGGAGGGGTGAATGAGCAGTTCTTC. Residues: CAISKGVAGGVNEQFF.

The sample holds a few counts of this clonotype. V is TRBV6-2 or TRBV6-3 and J is TRBJ2-1; 12 bases align to TRBD2. The trim removed 5 bases at V and 3 bases at J, leaving 8 bases unmatched. This CDR3 is 17 amino acids long. Germline CDR1 is MNHEY and CDR2 is SVGEGT. CDR3 nucleotides: TGTGCCAGCAGTACCCCGACTAGCGGGAGAGTCTACAATGAGCAGTTCTTC. This translates into CASSTPTSGRVYNEQFF.

Only a few counts were recorded for this clonotype. This chain uses TRBV20-1 with TRBJ2-7; D might be TRBD1 (6 bases). The CDR3 contains 13 residues. Germline CDR1 and CDR2: DFQATT and SNEGSKA (reference sequence). V was cut by 3 bases and J by 2 bases, with 11 bases left in between. CDR3 in amino acids: CSARPSGAYEQYF. The CDR3 bases are TGCAGTGCTAGGCCATCAGGGGCCTACGAGCAGTACTTC.

This clonotype was picked up a small number of times. J is TRBJ1-4 and V is TRBV10-3; no firm D call. The CDR3 loop spans 13 amino acids. CDR1 and CDR2 (germline): ENHRY, SYGVKD. The germline V and J ends were trimmed by 4 bases and 7 bases, with 10 bases remaining between them. CDR3 in amino acids: CAISAVAAEKLFF. The DNA of the CDR3 is TGTGCCATCAGTGCAGTTGCGGCTGAAAAACTGTTTTTT.

The chain employs TRBV30 and TRBJ2-2; D might be TRBD2 (6 bases). CDR1 is GTSNPN and CDR2 is SVGIG in the germline V gene (reference sequence). Trimming left V 3 bases short and J 0 bases short, with 14 bases between. There are 16 residues in the CDR3. The CDR3 DNA reads as TGTGCCTGGAGCGGGACTCCACCTCCGAACACCGGGGAGCTGTTTTTT. Translation: CAWSGTPPPNTGELFF.

This clonotype was observed a handful of times. This chain joins TRBV12-3 or TRBV12-4 and TRBJ2-3; D not certain. The CDR3 is 14 residues long. V lost 6 bases to trimming and J lost 4 bases, with 14 bases between them. The CDR3 DNA follows: TGTGCCAGCAGCTACGGGCTATCAGCAGATACGCAGTATTTT. This sequence encodes CASSYGLSADTQYF.

This clonotype was seen a handful of times. The chain is built from TRBV20-1 and TRBJ2-2; D is unresolved. Trimming pared 3 bases from V and 8 bases from J, leaving 7 bases between. CDR3 length: 11 residues. Germline V gene data show CDR1 as DFQATT and CDR2 as SNEGSKA (reference sequence). For the CDR3, the DNA is TGCAGTGCTAGCGGTTCGGGGGAGCTGTTTTTT. Translation gives CSASGSGELFF.

This chain connects TRBV5-1 to TRBJ2-3; a weak D match, TRBD1 (6 bases). V lost 2 bases, J lost 2 bases, and 9 bases lay in between. This CDR3 spans 14 amino acids. Germline V gene data show CDR1 as SGHRS and CDR2 as YFSETQ. This chain's CDR3 is CASSFRDNTDTQYF. Written as DNA, the CDR3 is TGCGCCAGCAGCTTCCGGGACAACACAGATACGCAGTATTTT.

The chain uses TRBV4-1 and TRBJ2-4, with TRBD2 identical over 13 bases. Germline loops: CDR1 MGHRA, CDR2 YSYEKL. The CDR3 extends over 21 amino acids. The V and J ends lost 0 bases and 0 bases, in that order; junction bases with no gene match: 11. The CDR3 nucleotides are TGCGCCAGCAGCCAAGATATTTTGGGACTAGCGGGAAACCTAGCCAAAAACATTCAGTACTTC. The encoded protein is CASSQDILGLAGNLAKNIQYF.

This clonotype was counted many times. The V and J genes are TRBV18 and TRBJ2-3; perhaps TRBD1 as D (6 bases). Germline lookup yields CDR1 KGHSH and CDR2 LQKENI. The length of the CDR3 is 14 residues. Trimming removed 8 bases at V and 1 base at J, with 13 bases between. The CDR3 DNA reads as TGTGCCAGCACAGGGAATACCGGCACAGATACGCAGTATTTT. It encodes CASTGNTGTDTQYF. Full variable domain (remainder filled in from reference TRBV18 and TRBJ2-3): NAGVMQNPRHLVRRRGQEARLRCSPMKGHSHVYWYRQLPEEGLKFMVYLQKENIIDESGMPKERFSAEFPKEGPSILRIQQVVRGDSAAYFCASTGNTGTDTQYFGPGTRLTVL.

This clonotype occurred a few times. This rearrangement joins TRBV7-8 to TRBJ2-7, with a weak D call TRBD2 (6 bases). The CDR3 is made up of 15 amino acids. Germline loops: CDR1 SGHVS, CDR2 FQNEAQ. V was trimmed by 5 bases and J by 0 bases, leaving 14 bases between them. DNA for the CDR3: TGTGCCAGCAGCCCACTCTTCGGGGGCTCCTACGAGCAGTACTTC. Its translation: CASSPLFGGSYEQYF.

This clonotype showed up many times. The genes are TRBV12-3 or TRBV12-4 and TRBJ2-2; possible D gene TRBD1, 5 bases. The V end was cut by 2 bases, the J end by 2 bases, with 9 bases between. This CDR3 is built from 15 residues. This CDR3 reads CASSLLGRNTGELFF. As DNA, the CDR3 is TGTGCCAGCAGTTTACTGGGGCGCAACACCGGGGAGCTGTTTTTT.